In this sample, the clone carrying this T cell receptor beta chain turned up many times. What it recognizes is unknown. The data stem from a study of T cell repertoires in cytomegalovirus infection. In the study overall: Indications of both CMV infection and matching HLA type were provided by public TCR beta signatures. Findings and limits, study-wide: Frequencies of public TCR beta families were cumulated, and this identified carriers of CMV plus the relevant HLA.

TCRdb itself ran the reads through MiXCR, one entry per CDR3 protein. Of 65,000 to 90,000 distinct CDR3 sequences listed, over 3.5% were seen once; the top ten hold 20% to 25%. CDR3 size: 13 residues. Germline V CDR1 and CDR2: SGHTA, FQGNSA. V lost 2 bases and J lost 9, with 13 bases in between. Sequenced sample: PBMCs. This chain connects TRBV7-2 to TRBJ2-5; maybe TRBD1 (5 bases). This clonotype originated in a human donor in good health (CMV status not recorded). Some clones in this sample may be carry-over from other donors' samples. CDR3 region: CASSLLRTSSQYF. The DNA of the CDR3 is TGTGCCAGCAGCTTACTCCGGACATCGTCCCAGTACTTC.